This T cell receptor (beta chain) was documented in a study of CD8 T cells in ankylosing spondylitis. Regarding the study as a whole: Seemingly distinctive of ankylosing spondylitis blood was a TCR beta motif formed by eight highly homologous variants. As for the disease-linked clones, they showed a CD8+ phenotype and occurred at relatively low frequencies in peripheral blood.

Preparation of TCR beta libraries was done by quantitative 5'-RACE with molecular barcodes. TCRdb reprocessed the 5' RACE reads via MiXCR and lists one record per CDR3 protein. The sample has 500,000 to 650,000 distinct CDR3 sequences, about 5.7% seen once. This clonotype showed up many times. Its antigen is still unknown. Trimming removed 3 bases from V and 8 bases from J, with 14 bases in between. Germline V gives CDR1 SGDLS, CDR2 YYNGEE. There are 13 residues in the CDR3. This TCR was recovered from a male donor with ankylosing spondylitis. Specimen: blood, either unsorted or a sorted T cell fraction (not recorded which). The chain carries TRBV9 and TRBJ1-2, with a tentative D call TRBD1 (5 bases). The CDR3 region has the DNA TGTGCCAGCAGCGCCCTGAGGGGTATGGGCTACACCTTC. Protein product: CASSALRGMGYTF.